This TCR beta chain was profiled in a study of T cells expressing NK-cell markers (TCRdb year 2020). General notes on the study: Three sorted T-cell subsets (CD3+CD56+NKG2C+, CD3+CD56+NKG2C- and CD3+CD56-NKG2C+) from several donors had their TCR beta-chain repertoires profiled. Sequencing of the libraries produced 2 x 150 bp reads on Illumina HiSeq 2000/2500, MiSeq or NextSeq. The eight sequenced donors were randomly selected healthy volunteers, three men and five women. Among the eight sequenced donors, only one was HCMV-seronegative, while the other seven were HCMV-seropositive.

HCMV serostatus was determined by detecting HCMV-specific IgG in serum with a commercial ELISA kit. Ficoll density gradient centrifugation was used to isolate peripheral blood mononuclear cells from blood. Results the study describes overall, beyond this receptor: In six donors, the dominant CD3+CD56+NKG2C+ clonotypes were among the top 10 CD8+ clonotypes and accounted for roughly 1.0-8% of CD8+ T cells. Those dominant clonotypes were again the most abundant among CD3+CD56-NKG2C+ cells in a few donors, at about 28.3-65%. Whether the expanded NKG2C-expressing T cell clones were specific for HCMV antigens was left unclear.

The CDR3, cysteine through phenylalanine, is 19 amino acids long. No DNA sequence is on record. Per the germline V gene (reference sequence), DFQATT is the CDR1 and SNEGSKA is the CDR2. Sequencer: Illumina HiSeq 2000. TCR beta cDNA libraries were prepared using 5'RACE template switching, which introduced a universal primer site and unique molecular identifiers. cDNA synthesis was primed from the TCR beta constant segment and was followed by two successive PCR amplification steps. In the source study's methods: MIGEC was used to demultiplex reads and group reads by UMI, and MiTCR was used to assemble and quantify clonotypes. Only TCR cDNA sequences supported by at least two reads were kept to exclude erroneous sequences. Downstream repertoire analysis used the tcR package, and clonotypes were matched across fractions by CDR3 nucleotide sequence plus V segment. VDJmatch was used to annotate antigen specificity against VDJdb, with one amino acid substitution in CDR3 allowed. Each entry corresponds to one CDR3 protein sequence from reads that TCRdb reprocessed, and DNA is not given. TCRdb's processing, not the authors', yielded these V and J calls. The table of this sample itemizes a few hundred thousand distinct CDR3 sequences. Around 3.3% of the sample is in the top ten clones.

Concerning this clonotype: Its recognized antigen is unknown.

The sequence was obtained from a man between 18 and 29 years old in good health. Donor details come from another sample of the same person, matched by shared clones. Sequenced sample: blood T cells: a sorted CD56 or NKG2C T cell subset, CD4+ or CD8+ T cells, or bulk PBMC T cells (not recorded which). Recombination joined TRBV20-1 with TRBJ2-6; TCRdb reports TRBD1, a call that lacks DNA to check it against. The CDR3 region reads CSARPSSGTGEPGANVLTF.